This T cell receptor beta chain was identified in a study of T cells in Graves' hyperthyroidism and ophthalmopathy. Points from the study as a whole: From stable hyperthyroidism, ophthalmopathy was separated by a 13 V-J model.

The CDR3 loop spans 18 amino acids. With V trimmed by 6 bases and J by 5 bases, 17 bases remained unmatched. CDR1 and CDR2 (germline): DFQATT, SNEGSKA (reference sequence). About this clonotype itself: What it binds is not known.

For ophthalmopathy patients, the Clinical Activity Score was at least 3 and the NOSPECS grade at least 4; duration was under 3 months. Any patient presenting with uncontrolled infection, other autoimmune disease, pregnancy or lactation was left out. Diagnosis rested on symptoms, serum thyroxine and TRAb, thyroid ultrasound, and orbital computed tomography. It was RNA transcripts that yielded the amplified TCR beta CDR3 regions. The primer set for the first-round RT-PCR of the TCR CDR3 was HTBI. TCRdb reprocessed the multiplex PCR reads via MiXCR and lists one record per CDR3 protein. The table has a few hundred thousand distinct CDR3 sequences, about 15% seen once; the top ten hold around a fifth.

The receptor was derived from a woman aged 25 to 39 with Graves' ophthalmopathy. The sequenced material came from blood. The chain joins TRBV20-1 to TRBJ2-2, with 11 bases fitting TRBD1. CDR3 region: CSAENGPGTGGQTGELFF. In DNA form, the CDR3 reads TGCAGTGCCGAAAACGGCCCCGGGACAGGGGGGCAGACCGGGGAGCTGTTTTTT.